The rows below give T cell receptor beta chains drawn from one sample of a study of response to subunit inactivated influenza vaccine. From the RT-PCR reads, TCRdb called clonotypes with MiXCR, one entry per CDR3 protein. The repertoire holds a few hundred thousand distinct CDR3 sequences, with 12% to 15% as singletons. Material: PBMCs from blood, obtained 12 days after vaccination. Receptors were obtained from a man aged 50-60 years who received an inactivated influenza vaccine. The CDR3 runs from the conserved cysteine through the conserved F or W. Fields, in order: J gene, V gene, D gene, clone size, CDR3 protein, CDR3 DNA. A D gene is named only where the DNA matches it firmly. Size is omitted from some rows. Given values are once, few, many or a class for expanded clones.

TRBJ1-5,TRBV28,NA,few,CASSLYREYSNQPQHF,TGTGCCAGCAGTTTATACAGGGAATATAGCAATCAGCCCCAGCATTTT
TRBJ2-2,TRBV12-3/TRBV12-4,TRBD1,few,CASSLGGQGANTGELFF,TGTGCCAGCAGTTTAGGGGGACAGGGCGCGAACACCGGGGAGCTGTTTTTT
TRBJ2-7,TRBV30,TRBD2,NA,CAWTEAGGREQYF,TGTGCCTGGACCGAGGCGGGAGGGCGCGAGCAGTACTTC
TRBJ2-1,TRBV10-3,NA,few,CAIMSSGRNNEQFF,TGTGCCATCATGAGCTCGGGTAGAAACAATGAGCAGTTCTTC
TRBJ2-4,TRBV30,NA,NA,CAWSVLGTVKNIQYF,TGTGCCTGGAGTGTACTCGGGACGGTAAAAAACATTCAGTACTTC
TRBJ2-1,TRBV28,TRBD2,few,CASTPSGAGVNEQFF,TGTGCCAGCACCCCGAGCGGAGCGGGAGTCAATGAGCAGTTCTTC
TRBJ2-7,TRBV12-3/TRBV12-4,NA,NA,CASSPHRQLLYEQYF,TGTGCCAGCAGCCCACACAGACAGTTACTCTACGAGCAGTACTTC
TRBJ2-1,TRBV29-1,TRBD2,many,CSVEGREGYDEQFF,TGCAGCGTTGAAGGGCGGGAGGGTTACGATGAGCAGTTCTTC
TRBJ2-7,TRBV5-6,NA,few,CASSPPPGEAYEQYF,TGTGCCAGCAGTCCTCCTCCGGGAGAAGCCTACGAGCAGTACTTC
TRBJ2-2,TRBV6-2/TRBV6-3,TRBD2,NA,CASTITSGGTGELFF,TGTGCCAGCACTATCACTAGCGGGGGAACCGGGGAGCTGTTTTTT
TRBJ1-2,TRBV9,NA,few,CASSVAPLNYGYTF,TGTGCCAGCAGCGTAGCCCCCCTTAACTATGGCTACACCTTC
TRBJ1-6,TRBV28,NA,many,CASTRDGTNSPLHF,TGTGCCAGCACTCGGGACGGAACTAATTCACCCCTCCACTTT
TRBJ2-1,TRBV7-2,NA,NA,CASSLGPGVQDEQFF,TGTGCCAGCAGCTTAGGCCCGGGAGTACAGGATGAGCAGTTCTTC
TRBJ1-1,TRBV27,NA,NA,CASSWGQDLEAFF,TGTGCCAGCAGTTGGGGACAAGACCTTGAAGCTTTCTTT
TRBJ1-2,TRBV30,NA,many,CAWSVQQHYGYTF,TGTGCCTGGAGTGTACAACAGCACTATGGCTACACCTTC
TRBJ2-1,TRBV20-1,NA,NA,CSARDRLPQHSGTLYNEQFF,TGCAGTGCTAGAGATCGCTTGCCCCAACACTCCGGGACCCTATACAATGAGCAGTTCTTC
TRBJ2-5,TRBV21-1,NA,NA,CASSNGTGAFQETQYF,TGTGCCAGCAGCAACGGGACAGGGGCCTTCCAAGAGACCCAGTACTTC
TRBJ2-1,TRBV6-1,NA,NA,CASSTSGQTYNEQFF,TGTGCCAGCAGTACGAGCGGGCAAACCTACAATGAGCAGTTCTTC
TRBJ1-5,TRBV5-1,NA,few,CASSERSNQPQHF,TGCGCCAGCAGTGAGAGAAGCAATCAGCCCCAGCATTTT
TRBJ2-1,TRBV7-9,NA,few,CASRRSAHEQFF,TGTGCCAGCAGAAGATCAGCCCATGAGCAGTTCTTC
TRBJ2-2,TRBV11-2,NA,few,CASSPLKELFF,TGTGCCAGCAGCCCCCTCAAGGAGCTGTTTTTT
TRBJ2-7,TRBV5-1,NA,NA,CASSLASQYEQYF,TGCGCCAGCAGCTTGGCCTCTCAGTACGAGCAGTACTTC
TRBJ1-2,TRBV5-1,NA,NA,CASSLAMGGSGYGYTF,TGCGCCAGCAGCTTGGCAATGGGGGGTTCGGGATATGGCTACACCTTC
TRBJ2-5,TRBV6-5,NA,few,CASSYSAGLKTQYF,TGTGCCAGCAGTTACTCTGCGGGTCTCAAGACCCAGTACTTC
TRBJ2-3,TRBV7-2,TRBD2,many,CASRRLAGATDTQYF,TGTGCCAGCAGGAGACTAGCGGGGGCGACAGATACGCAGTATTTT
TRBJ2-5,TRBV20-1,TRBD2,NA,CSARGLAGVNQETQYF,TGCAGTGCTAGAGGACTAGCGGGGGTAAACCAAGAGACCCAGTACTTC
TRBJ2-3,TRBV9,NA,few,CASSPDGTSTDTQYF,TGTGCCAGCAGCCCCGACGGAACTAGCACAGATACGCAGTATTTT